This T cell receptor (beta chain) was obtained from a study of OX40 agonist ivuxolimab in advanced cancers. Study at large: Administration of intravenous ivuxolimab to patients occurred every 2 weeks at 0.01 to 10 mg/kg.

Produced via immunoSEQ multiplex PCR; TCRdb's table is partial and in-frame only. The sample lists about 49,000 clones, around 81% occurring once. This clone occurred a few times. Germline V gene data show CDR1 as LNHDA and CDR2 as SQIVND (reference sequence). Trimming took off 3 bases at V and 5 bases at J, with 22 bases between the two ends. This CDR3 spans 17 amino acids. The clonotype was recovered from an adult with an advanced solid tumor such as melanoma, head and neck, liver or kidney cancer. The gene calls are TRBV19 and TRBJ1-2; no firm D call. This material consisted of CD4+ or CD8+ T cells sorted from blood, taken in a trial of the OX40 agonist ivuxolimab. CDR3 bases: TGTGCCAGTAGTATTTGGTCCCTTTCGACGGAAATTTATGGCTACACCTTC. This gives the protein CASSIWSLSTEIYGYTF.